Presented here are 15 T cell receptor beta chains from one specimen sequenced in a study of blood T cell repertoires in COVID-19 (dated by TCRdb to the early 2020s). The library was obtained by the immunoSEQ multiplex PCR assay. TCRdb obtained this table from immuneACCESS and retained in-frame rearrangements with V and J assigned. These tables miss some clones; where compared with another copy, unresolved V genes account for less than half of the shortfall, and the remainder is unexplained. In all, the sample holds roughly 140,000 clones, and around 81% of those were seen once. In total, the top ten clones hold less than 9.5% of the sample. Source material: peripheral blood. The receptors derive from a human donor in a cohort sampled during active COVID-19.

The CDR3 is CASSQAQGPYHF. The DNA for the CDR3 is TGTGCCAGCAGCCAAGCACAGGGGCCGTATCATTTT. The V and J genes are TRBV3-1 (or the pseudogene TRBV3-2) and TRBJ1-5; 7 positions agree with TRBD1. This CDR3 region has 12 residues. Germline V gene sequence: CDR1 LGHDT, CDR2 YNNKEL (reference sequence). V gave up 1 base and J gave up 16 bases; unmatched junction bases: 7.

The chain carries TRBV4-1 and TRBJ1-4; no firm D call. From germline, CDR1 is MGHRA and CDR2 YSYEKL. This CDR3 contains 14 residues. V was pared by 1 base and J by 7 bases, with 10 bases between. The CDR3 nucleotides read TGCGCCAGCAGCCAAGCCCCGACTTCTGAAAAACTGTTTTTT. Its translation: CASSQAPTSEKLFF.

The chain joins TRBV6-1 to TRBJ2-1; 10 nucleotides agree with TRBD2. Germline lookup yields CDR1 MNHNS and CDR2 SASEGT. V lost 0 bases to trimming and J lost 10 bases; unmatched junction nucleotides: 15. CDR3 length: 18 amino acids. CDR3 protein: CASSEALRLAGVEGEQFF. The CDR3 region has the DNA TGTGCCAGCAGTGAAGCGCTTCGCCTAGCGGGGGTAGAAGGGGAGCAGTTCTTC.

The chain recombines TRBV5-6 with TRBJ2-5; TRBD2 might be the D (6 bases). This CDR3 region has 16 residues. Germline-derived CDR1 and CDR2 are SGHDT and YYEEEE. Trimming removed 0 bases at V and 5 bases at J, with 17 bases between. CDR3 sequence: CASSLGGAYWAETQYF. CDR3 in DNA: TGTGCCAGCAGCTTGGGCGGGGCCTACTGGGCGGAGACCCAGTACTTC.

This sequence joins TRBV7-2 and TRBJ2-1, with D tentatively TRBD2 (5 bases). Germline CDR1 reads SGHTA; CDR2 reads FQGNSA. Trimming pared 5 bases from V and 0 bases from J, leaving 14 bases between. The length of the CDR3 is 16 residues. CDR3 bases: TGTGCCAGCAGCCGCGATAGCGTGAGCTCCTACAATGAGCAGTTCTTC. It encodes CASSRDSVSSYNEQFF.

V gene TRBV4-1 combines with J gene TRBJ1-4, with a weak D call TRBD1 (6 bases). The V gene lost 4 bases and the J gene lost 5 bases, with 14 bases spanning the gap. Germline CDR1 reads MGHRA; CDR2 reads YSYEKL. The CDR3 loop spans 15 amino acids. The CDR3 DNA reads as TGCGCCAGCAGCCCAAGGACAGACGAAAATGAAAAACTGTTTTTT. Its protein is CASSPRTDENEKLFF.

With regard to this clone: The DNA is left out, because the CDR3 cannot be placed on it with certainty; the CDR3 is given as TCRdb lists it. The V gene is TRBV6-5, the J gene TRBJ2-3; the table's TRBD1 call for D was not verified on the DNA. Germline V CDR1 and CDR2: MNHEY, SVGAGI. The CDR3 numbers 16 amino acids, ends counted. CDR3 residues: CASSSSGQGSTDTQYF.

This clone has a handful of counts. J is TRBJ2-3 and V is TRBV7-3; D unclear. The V gene's germline CDR1 is SGHTA and CDR2 FQGTGA. This CDR3 is built from 13 residues. Deletions cut 6 bases from V and 0 bases from J, with 7 bases between. CDR3 nucleotides: TGTGCCAGCAGTATGTCTAGCACAGATACGCAGTATTTT. Its translation: CASSMSSTDTQYF.

J is TRBJ1-5 and V is TRBV7-9; 7 bases align to TRBD1. The CDR3 contains 15 residues. Looked up from germline, CDR1 is SEHNR and CDR2 is FQNEAQ (reference sequence). J lost 7 bases, V lost 1 base, and 7 bases had no gene match. CDR3 DNA: TGTGCCAGCAGCTTAGGGGGACAGAGGGGCCAGCCCCAGCATTTT. Its translation is CASSLGGQRGQPQHF. The entire variable domain, with the rest obtained from reference TRBV7-9 and TRBJ1-5, is as follows: DTGVSQNPRHKITKRGQNVTFRCDPISEHNRLYWYRQTLGQGPEFLTYFQNEAQLEKSRLLSDRFSAERPKGSFSTLEIQRTEQGDSAMYLCASSLGGQRGQPQHFGDGTRLSIL.

In DNA form, the CDR3 reads TGTGCCAGCAGTTCGGGGTACGAGCAGTACTTC. This translates into CASSSGYEQYF. The genes are TRBV5-4 and TRBJ2-7, with D perhaps TRBD2 (5 bases). Germline V gives CDR1 SGHNT, CDR2 YYREEE (reference sequence). The V gene lost 5 bases and the J gene lost 4 bases, with 7 bases spanning the gap. The CDR3 covers 11 residues.

This chain links TRBV6-5 with TRBJ2-3, with 8 bases lining up with TRBD2. The CDR3 is made up of 15 amino acids. With V trimmed by 4 bases and J by 5 bases, 8 bases remained unmatched. Germline CDR1 is MNHEY and CDR2 is SVGAGI. CDR3 DNA: TGTGCCAGCAGTTCGATAGCGGGGCGGATAGATACGCAGTATTTT. Its protein product is CASSSIAGRIDTQYF.

The chain has TRBV7-9 and TRBJ2-1, with TRBD2 matching 13 bases. The CDR3 is made up of 16 amino acids. Per the germline V gene, CDR1 is SEHNR and CDR2 is FQNEAQ (reference sequence). The V and J ends lost 7 bases and 7 bases, in that order; junction bases with no gene match: 10. The CDR3 sequence: CASTRPGLAGENEQFF. In DNA, the CDR3 is TGTGCCAGCACCCGACCCGGACTAGCGGGAGAAAATGAGCAGTTCTTC.

The rearrangement joins TRBV19 to TRBJ2-7; TRBD1 aligns across 9 bases. CDR3 size: 15 residues. Germline V gene sequence: CDR1 LNHDA, CDR2 SQIVND (reference sequence). J gave up 3 bases and V 3 bases, and 6 bases lay outside the gene matches. CDR3: CASSIGTGFDYEQYF. CDR3 DNA: TGTGCCAGTAGTATCGGGACAGGGTTTGACTACGAGCAGTACTTC.

The CDR3, as DNA: TGTGCCACCAGCAGACCAGACAGGGTCGGGCAGCCCCAGCATTTT. Amino acids: CATSRPDRVGQPQHF. The chain couples TRBV15 to TRBJ1-5; 7 bases are a match to TRBD1. CDR3 length: 15 residues. Germline V gives CDR1 LNHNV, CDR2 YYDKDF (reference sequence). V was clipped by 2 bases and J by 7 bases; unmatched bases: 8.

The chain uses TRBV4-1 and TRBJ2-3, with D unclear. Trimming removed 3 bases from V and 8 bases from J, with 9 bases in between. CDR1 and CDR2 (germline): MGHRA, YSYEKL. CDR3 length: 12 residues. The CDR3 DNA sequence: TGCGCCAGCAGCCAGGGCCTCTTTACGCAGTATTTT. It translates to CASSQGLFTQYF.